This paragraph reports one T cell receptor beta chain. The V and J ends lost 2 bases and 4 bases, in that order; junction bases with no gene match: 12. Germline-derived CDR1 and CDR2 are MDHEN and SYDVKM. This CDR3 spans 17 amino acids. Here immunoSEQ multiplex PCR was the method, and the copy in TCRdb shows in-frame clones only, minus some. This table has 150,000 to 200,000 clones, 80% to 95% appearing once. Subsets obtained from CD4+ cells comprised CD45RA+ naive and CD45RA-negative memory cells. The record originates from a study of shared clonotypes between healthy human individuals. Looking at the study overall: Those who served as donors were a couple of women and a few men between the ages of 18 and 49. Per donor, CD8 memory used one plate, CD8 naive used two, CD4 memory used three and CD4 naive used three.

The chain joins TRBV28 to TRBJ2-5; 8 positions agree with TRBD2. Sample: naive CD4+ T cells sorted from blood. Subset here: CD45RA+ positively selected. This receptor was obtained from a woman aged 25 to 45 in good health. Written as DNA, the CDR3 is TGTGCCAGCAGTTTAATCATCCCTAGCGGGCGTTTAGAGACCCAGTACTTC. Translated: CASSLIIPSGRLETQYF.